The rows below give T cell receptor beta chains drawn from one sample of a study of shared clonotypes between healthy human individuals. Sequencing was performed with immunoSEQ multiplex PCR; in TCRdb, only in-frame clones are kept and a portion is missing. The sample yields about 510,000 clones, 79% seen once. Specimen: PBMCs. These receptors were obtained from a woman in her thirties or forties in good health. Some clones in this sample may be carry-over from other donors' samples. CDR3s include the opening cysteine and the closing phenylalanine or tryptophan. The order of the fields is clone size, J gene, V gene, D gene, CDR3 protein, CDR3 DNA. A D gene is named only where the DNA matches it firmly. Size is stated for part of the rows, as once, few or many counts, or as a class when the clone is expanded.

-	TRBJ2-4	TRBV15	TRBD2	CATSRDGREIGLKYF	TGTGCCACCAGCAGAGATGGGCGGGAGATCGGGCTTAAGTACTTC
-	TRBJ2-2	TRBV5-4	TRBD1	CASTPGTGHTGELFF	TGTGCCAGCACCCCCGGGACAGGGCACACCGGGGAGCTGTTTTTT
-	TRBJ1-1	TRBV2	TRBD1	CASTGQARNTEAFF	TGTGCCAGTACAGGACAGGCCAGAAACACTGAAGCTTTCTTT
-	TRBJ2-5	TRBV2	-	CASRVHQETQYF	TGTGCCAGCAGGGTTCACCAAGAGACCCAGTACTTC
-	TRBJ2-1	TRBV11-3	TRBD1	CASSLGSGQADNEQFF	TGTGCCAGCAGCTTAGGATCGGGACAGGCAGACAATGAGCAGTTCTTC
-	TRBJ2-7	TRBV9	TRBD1	CASSDWTGTYEQYF	TGTGCCAGCAGCGACTGGACAGGGACCTACGAGCAGTACTTC
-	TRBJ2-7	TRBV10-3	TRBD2	CAISELASGSGSYEQYF	TGTGCCATCAGTGAGTTGGCTAGCGGGAGTGGCTCCTACGAGCAGTACTTC
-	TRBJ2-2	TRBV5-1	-	CASSPKGGVNTGELFF	TGCGCCAGCAGCCCCAAAGGGGGGGTGAACACCGGGGAGCTGTTTTTT
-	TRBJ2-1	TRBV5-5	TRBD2	CASSSAVYGTTRYNEQFF	TGTGCCAGCAGCTCGGCCGTGTACGGGACTACCCGATACAATGAGCAGTTCTTC
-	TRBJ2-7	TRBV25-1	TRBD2	CASGGLAGLYEQYF	TGTGCCAGCGGGGGACTAGCGGGCCTCTACGAGCAGTACTTC
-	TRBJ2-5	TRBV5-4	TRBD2	CASSMDWGGETQYF	TGTGCCAGCAGCATGGACTGGGGGGGGGAGACCCAGTACTTC
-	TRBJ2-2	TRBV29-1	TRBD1	CSARQGENTGELFF	TGCAGCGCCAGACAGGGCGAGAACACCGGGGAGCTGTTTTTT
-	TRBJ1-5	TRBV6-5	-	CASSYAGTSQPQHF	TGTGCCAGCAGTTACGCCGGGACGAGTCAGCCCCAGCATTTT
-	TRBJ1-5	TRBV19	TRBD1	CASSKGPWDRENQPQHF	TGTGCCAGTAGTAAGGGCCCCTGGGACAGGGAAAATCAGCCCCAGCATTTT
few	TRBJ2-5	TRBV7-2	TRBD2	CASSLGHLRRGTGETQYF	TGTGCCAGCAGCTTGGGGCACCTTAGGCGGGGGACGGGAGAGACCCAGTACTTC
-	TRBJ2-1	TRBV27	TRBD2	CASSSQILAGGPNEQFF	TGTGCCAGCAGTTCCCAGATTCTAGCGGGAGGCCCCAATGAGCAGTTCTTC
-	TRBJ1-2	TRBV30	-	CAWRLGAGYTF	TGTGCCTGGAGGCTGGGGGCCGGCTACACCTTC
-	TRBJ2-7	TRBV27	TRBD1	CASSYGTPGGSYEQYF	TGTGCCAGCAGTTACGGGACCCCAGGGGGCTCCTACGAGCAGTACTTC
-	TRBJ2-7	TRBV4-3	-	CASSQGAGGMGYEQYF	TGCGCCAGCAGTCAGGGGGCGGGAGGAATGGGGTACGAGCAGTACTTC
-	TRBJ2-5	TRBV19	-	CASSMGSQETQYF	TGTGCCAGTAGTATGGGGTCTCAAGAGACCCAGTACTTC
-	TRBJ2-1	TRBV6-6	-	CASSQARHEQFF	TGTGCCAGCAGTCAAGCGAGGCATGAGCAGTTCTTC
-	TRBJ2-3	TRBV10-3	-	CAIWNGRSTDTQYF	TGTGCCATCTGGAACGGGAGAAGCACAGATACGCAGTATTTT
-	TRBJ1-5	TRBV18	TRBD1	CASSPTGGAGNQPQHF	TGTGCCAGCTCACCCACAGGGGGCGCGGGCAATCAGCCCCAGCATTTT
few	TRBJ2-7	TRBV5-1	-	CASSVDGYEQYF	TGCGCCAGCAGCGTGGACGGGTACGAGCAGTACTTC
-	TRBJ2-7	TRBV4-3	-	CASSPRIALSYEQYF	TGCGCCAGCAGCCCCCGTATAGCGCTGAGCTACGAGCAGTACTTC
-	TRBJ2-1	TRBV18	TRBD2	CASSPPSGGNEQFF	TGTGCCAGCTCACCCCCTAGCGGGGGAAATGAGCAGTTCTTC
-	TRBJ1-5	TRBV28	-	CASSIPGSDQPQHF	TGTGCCAGCAGTATCCCTGGGAGCGATCAGCCCCAGCATTTT
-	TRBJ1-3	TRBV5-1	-	CASSEGLGNTIYF	TGCGCCAGCAGCGAGGGTTTGGGAAACACCATATATTTT
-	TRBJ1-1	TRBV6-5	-	CASTPPGQNTEAFF	TGTGCCAGCACCCCCCCTGGACAGAACACTGAAGCTTTCTTT
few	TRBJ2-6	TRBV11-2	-	CASSPGTGANVLTF	TGTGCCAGCAGTCCAGGGACCGGGGCCAACGTCCTGACTTTC
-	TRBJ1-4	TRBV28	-	CASSLLRQSEKLFF	TGTGCCAGCAGTTTACTGAGGCAGTCGGAAAAACTGTTTTTT
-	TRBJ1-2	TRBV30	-	CAWTIQGFYGYTF	TGTGCCTGGACGATACAGGGATTCTATGGCTACACCTTC
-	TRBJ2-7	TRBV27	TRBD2	CASSRGLAGVYEQYF	TGTGCCAGCAGTAGGGGACTAGCGGGAGTCTACGAGCAGTACTTC
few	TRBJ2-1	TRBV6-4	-	CASRFTGGNNEQFF	TGTGCCAGCAGATTTACAGGAGGGAACAATGAGCAGTTCTTC
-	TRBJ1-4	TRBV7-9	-	CASSLVTYEKLFF	TGTGCCAGCAGCTTAGTGACCTATGAAAAACTGTTTTTT
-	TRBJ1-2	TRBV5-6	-	CASSSLGTTNYGYTF	TGTGCCAGCAGCTCCTTAGGGACTACTAACTATGGCTACACCTTC
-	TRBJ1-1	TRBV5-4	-	CASSPPQGMAEAFF	TGTGCCAGCAGTCCACCTCAGGGTATGGCTGAAGCTTTCTTT
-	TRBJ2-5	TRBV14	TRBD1	CASSREQGGETQYF	TGTGCCAGCAGCCGAGAACAGGGGGGAGAGACCCAGTACTTC
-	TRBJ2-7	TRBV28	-	CASGAHEQYF	TGTGCCAGCGGGGCCCACGAGCAGTACTTC
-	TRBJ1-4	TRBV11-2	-	CASSLAADDEKLFF	TGTGCCAGCAGCTTAGCCGCGGACGATGAAAAACTGTTTTTT
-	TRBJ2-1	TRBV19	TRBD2	CASSPSAGTSGRNNEQFF	TGTGCCAGTAGTCCCTCTGCCGGGACTAGCGGGAGAAACAATGAGCAGTTCTTC